The rows below give T cell receptor beta chains drawn from one sample of a study of blood T cell repertoires in COVID-19. Repertoires were generated with immunoSEQ multiplex PCR, while TCRdb's copy carries only in-frame clones and drops some. The sample carries about 160,000 clones, less than 85% recorded once. The sequencing input was peripheral blood. Source of these receptors: an elderly woman with active or convalescent COVID-19. The CDR3 runs from the conserved cysteine through the conserved F or W. Fields, in order: CDR3 DNA, CDR3 protein, D gene, clone size, V gene, J gene. D genes are given only for firm matches. A row's size may be missing; if present it is once, few, many or a size class.

CDR3 DNA: TGTGCCAGCAGCAAATTCAGGGACAGGGGGTATAATTCACCCCTCCACTTT
CDR3 protein: CASSKFRDRGYNSPLHF
D gene: .
clone size: .
V gene: TRBV21-1
J gene: TRBJ1-6

CDR3 DNA: TGTGCCAGCTCACCAAAAAGGGGGGGCTCAAAAGAGACCCAGTACTTC
CDR3 protein: CASSPKRGGSKETQYF
D gene: .
clone size: once
V gene: TRBV18
J gene: TRBJ2-5

CDR3 DNA: TGTGCCAGCAGCGTAGATGGGGGCCCAAATTCACCCCTCCACTTT
CDR3 protein: CASSVDGGPNSPLHF
D gene: .
clone size: .
V gene: TRBV9
J gene: TRBJ1-6

CDR3 DNA: TGTGCCAGCAGTTGGAGTAGCGGGAACAATGAGCAGTTCTTC
CDR3 protein: CASSWSSGNNEQFF
D gene: TRBD2
clone size: .
V gene: TRBV14
J gene: TRBJ2-1

CDR3 DNA: TGTGCCAGCAGCTGGGGGGGGCTGACAGATACGCAGTATTTT
CDR3 protein: CASSWGGLTDTQYF
D gene: .
clone size: .
V gene: TRBV27
J gene: TRBJ2-3

CDR3 DNA: TGTGCCAGCAGTTGGAGGAGTGAGCAGTACTTC
CDR3 protein: CASSWRSEQYF
D gene: .
clone size: few
V gene: TRBV27
J gene: TRBJ2-7

CDR3 DNA: TGTGCCAGCAGCCTAACTAGCGGGATGACAGATACGCAGTATTTT
CDR3 protein: CASSLTSGMTDTQYF
D gene: TRBD2
clone size: once
V gene: TRBV28
J gene: TRBJ2-3

CDR3 DNA: TGTGCCAGCAGTTACCCATGGGGACAGGGGACCGGGGAGCTGTTTTTT
CDR3 protein: CASSYPWGQGTGELFF
D gene: TRBD1
clone size: once
V gene: TRBV6-5
J gene: TRBJ2-2

CDR3 DNA: TGTGCCAGTACCCCTCGGGGGAACACTGAAGCTTTCTTT
CDR3 protein: CASTPRGNTEAFF
D gene: .
clone size: .
V gene: TRBV19
J gene: TRBJ1-1

CDR3 DNA: TGTGCCAGTAGCCTCATCGCGGATACGCAGTATTTT
CDR3 protein: CASSLIADTQYF
D gene: .
clone size: once
V gene: TRBV19
J gene: TRBJ2-3

CDR3 DNA: TGTGCCAGCAGCTTATCTACCGACTACGAGCAGTACTTC
CDR3 protein: CASSLSTDYEQYF
D gene: .
clone size: .
V gene: TRBV7-9
J gene: TRBJ2-7

CDR3 DNA: TGTGCCAGCAGCCGAGGCATAGAGGATGAGCAGTACTTC
CDR3 protein: CASSRGIEDEQYF
D gene: .
clone size: .
V gene: TRBV7-8
J gene: TRBJ2-7

CDR3 DNA: TGTGCCAGCAGAGACGGACAGAGAGGCTACACCTTC
CDR3 protein: CASRDGQRGYTF
D gene: .
clone size: few
V gene: TRBV6-5
J gene: TRBJ1-2

CDR3 DNA: TGTGCCAGCAGTTCCACTAGCGGGAGTGTCTACGAGCAGTACTTC
CDR3 protein: CASSSTSGSVYEQYF
D gene: TRBD2
clone size: .
V gene: TRBV6-5
J gene: TRBJ2-7

CDR3 DNA: TGCGCCAGCAGCTTGGCCGAGGGGAACACCGGGGAGCTGTTTTTT
CDR3 protein: CASSLAEGNTGELFF
D gene: .
clone size: .
V gene: TRBV5-1
J gene: TRBJ2-2